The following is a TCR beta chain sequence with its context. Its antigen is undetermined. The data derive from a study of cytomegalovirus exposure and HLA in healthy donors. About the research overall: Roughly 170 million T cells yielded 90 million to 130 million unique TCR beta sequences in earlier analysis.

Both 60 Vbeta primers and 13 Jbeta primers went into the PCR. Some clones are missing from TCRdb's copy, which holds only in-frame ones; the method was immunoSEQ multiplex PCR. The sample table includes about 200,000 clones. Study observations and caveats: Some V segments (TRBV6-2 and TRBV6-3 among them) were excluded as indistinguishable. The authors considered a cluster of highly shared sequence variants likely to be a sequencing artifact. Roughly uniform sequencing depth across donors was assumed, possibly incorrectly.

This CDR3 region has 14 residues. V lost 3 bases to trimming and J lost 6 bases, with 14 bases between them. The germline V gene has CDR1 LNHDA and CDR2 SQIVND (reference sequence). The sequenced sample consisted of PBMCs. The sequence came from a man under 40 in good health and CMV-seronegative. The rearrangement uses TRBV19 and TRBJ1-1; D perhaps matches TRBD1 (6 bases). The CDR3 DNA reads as TGTGCCAGTAGTATTGGTGACAGGTTCTCTGAAGCTTTCTTT. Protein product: CASSIGDRFSEAFF.